This T cell receptor (beta chain) is drawn from a study of T cell repertoires in cytomegalovirus infection (dated by TCRdb to between 2019 and 2020). For the wider study: The peptide stimulations were aimed at well-studied HLA-B-restricted epitopes as well as recently identified HLA-C-restricted CMV epitopes, whose presentation resists viral immunomodulation. Donor HLA type was relevant to the analysis, as public TCR beta signatures indicated carriage of CMV infection together with the matching HLA type. The full study reports these points: The ex vivo response was dominated by HLA-C-restricted CMV-specific TCR beta clonotypes, which also provided the single most frequent clonotype in two of eight donors. In both this cohort and an independent cohort of over 350 donors, the cumulative frequency of public TCR beta family members distinguished carriers of CMV infection plus the relevant HLA type.

What the treatment or condition label conveys for this sample: in vitro stimulation with specific CMV peptide epitopes to enrich CMV-specific T cells. The run used an Illumina HiSeq 1500. Using fastp trimming at Q25 and MiXCR clonotype assembly, TCRdb reanalyzed the public sequencing data and kept in-frame beta chains. A single entry per CDR3 protein holds the most common genes and DNA from its merged rows. The sample table holds about 63,000 distinct CDR3 sequences, of which around 20% were seen once. The biggest ten clones account for more than 65% of the sample. The V and J ends are trimmed by 0 bases and 2 bases, leaving 9 bases between them. The CDR3 spans 15 residues, from the cysteine through the phenylalanine. The retained sequence is limited to the CDR3, 45 bases, with the frame set at the first base. CDR1 and CDR2 (LNHNV, YYDKDF) derive from the germline V gene (reference sequence). As concerns this clonotype: The target of this receptor is not known. No base qualities exist here, and no much larger clone lies one base off it.

Material: CD8+ T cells from cultured PBMCs, obtained from culture after CMV antigen stimulation. In this chain, TRBV15 is recombined with TRBJ2-3, with an unclear D gene assignment. This receptor was identified in a human donor in good health (CMV status not recorded). Some clones in this sample may be carry-over from other donors' samples. This receptor has the CDR3 CATSRERLNTDTQYF. The DNA is as follows: TGTGCCACCAGCAGAGAGAGATTAAACACAGATACGCAGTATTTT. The reference TRBV15 and TRBJ2-3 proteins fill in what lies around the CDR3, so the full variable domain reads DAMVIQNPRYQVTQFGKPVTLSCSQTLNHNVMYWYQQKSSQAPKLLFHYYDKDFNNEADTPDNFQSRRPNTSFCFLDIRSPGLGDTAMYLCATSRERLNTDTQYFGPGTRLTVL.